The 30 T cell receptor beta chains given below trace back to one sample, sequenced in a study of post-analysis software for immune sequencing data. Points from the study as a whole: The study found TRBV5-6, TRBV5-1 and TRBV20-1 among about five TRBV segments more frequent in patients than controls.

Presence of unique molecular identifiers characterized the TCR beta cDNA libraries. One entry per CDR3 protein, called by TCRdb with MiXCR from the PCR reads. Of roughly 800,000 distinct CDR3 sequences listed, around 27% are singletons. No antigen has been identified for these receptors. The material sequenced was blood. The source of these receptors is a girl between 5 and 17 years old with multiple sclerosis.

This chain uses TRBV6-2 or TRBV6-3 with TRBJ1-5, with unresolved D. V was trimmed by 10 bases and J by 5 bases, leaving 24 bases between them. The CDR3 consists of 16 residues. Germline V lookup: CDR1 MNHEY, CDR2 SVGEGT. The CDR3 region has the DNA TGTGCCACCGGGAGGGTGGCGCAGTCGGCTGATCAGCCCCAGCATTTT. Translation gives CATGRVAQSADQPQHF.

This clonotype was detected only a few times. This chain joins TRBV20-1 and TRBJ2-6; D unresolved. Germline-derived CDR1 and CDR2 are DFQATT and SNEGSKA (reference sequence). Between the trimmed V and J ends, which lost 3 bases and 0 bases, there was a span of 15 bases. The CDR3 is made up of 17 amino acids. CDR3 sequence (DNA): TGCAGTGCTAGTATTCTGGACGGCGGCTCTGGGGCCAACGTCCTGACTTTC. Its translation is CSASILDGGSGANVLTF.

The chain links TRBV28 to TRBJ2-1; D is unclear. V gave up 6 bases and J gave up 13 bases, with 25 bases separating them. This CDR3 region has 15 residues. Germline loops: CDR1 MDHEN, CDR2 SYDVKM. The CDR3 loop reads CASSAPRSPKETQFF. CDR3 bases: TGTGCCAGCAGCGCCCCCCGGAGCCCGAAAGAGACCCAGTTCTTC.

The rearrangement uses TRBV2 and TRBJ2-3; D perhaps matches TRBD2 (6 bases). V was pared by 6 bases and J by 1 base, with 14 bases between. CDR3 length: 15 amino acids. Germline V gene data show CDR1 as SNHLY and CDR2 as FYNNEI. The CDR3 DNA follows: TGTGCCAGCAGGCGGGGATCGCCAGGCACAGATACGCAGTATTTT. Translated, it gives CASRRGSPGTDTQYF.

In this sample, this clonotype turned up a few times. The V and J genes are TRBV29-1 and TRBJ2-4; D may be TRBD1 (6 bases). The last part of the DNA fits TRBJ2-7 better; the J call may be wrong. Germline V gene lookup returns CDR1 SQVTM and CDR2 ANQGSEA. The CDR3 is 12 amino acids. The CDR3 DNA reads as TGCAGCGGTCGTTGGACAGAATACGAGCAGTACTTC. Encoded protein: CSGRWTEYEQYF.

The chain combines TRBV9 with TRBJ2-7; tentative D call: TRBD1 (5 bases). The germline gives CDR1 SGDLS, CDR2 YYNGEE. The CDR3 has 15 amino acids. Trimming shortened V by 4 bases and J by 2 bases, and 16 bases separated the two germline ends. This CDR3 reads CASSSTQGPTYEQYF. The CDR3 region has the DNA TGTGCCAGCAGCTCAACCCAGGGTCCAACCTACGAGCAGTACTTC.

As for this clonotype: One end of the junction varies from germline; a read error may be responsible. This chain connects TRBV4-2 to TRBJ2-5, with D possibly called TRBD1 or TRBD2 (5 bases each). Per the germline V gene, CDR1 is LGHNA and CDR2 is YNFKEQ. This CDR3 has 14 amino acids. The CDR3 nucleotides are TGTGTCAGCAGCCAAGAGGGGAGCAGGGAGACCCAGTACTTC. Protein: CVSSQEGSRETQYF.

J is TRBJ1-5 and V is TRBV7-2; the D is unclear. The CDR3 is 12 residues long. The V and J ends lost 3 bases and 4 bases respectively, with 4 bases between them. CDR1 and CDR2 (germline): SGHTA, FQGNSA. CDR3 sequence reads: CASSFTNQPQHF. CDR3 DNA sequence: TGTGCCAGCAGCTTTACAAATCAGCCCCAGCATTTT. Complete variable domain (other parts from reference TRBV7-2 and TRBJ1-5): GAGVSQSPSNKVTEKGKDVELRCDPISGHTALYWYRQSLGQGLEFLIYFQGNSAPDKSGLPSDRFSAERTGGSVSTLTIQRTQQEDSAVYLCASSFTNQPQHFGDGTRLSIL.

This chain uses TRBV4-1 with TRBJ2-3; D may match TRBD1 or TRBD2 (5 bases each). Germline-derived CDR1 and CDR2 are MGHRA and YSYEKL. CDR3 length: 16 amino acids. V dropped 0 bases and J dropped 5 bases, with 15 bases sitting between them. The chain's CDR3 is CASSQEGTPRGDTQYF. CDR3 nucleotides: TGCGCCAGCAGCCAAGAGGGGACCCCCCGTGGAGATACGCAGTATTTT.

This chain connects TRBV6-6 to TRBJ1-2; 9 bases fit TRBD1. The CDR3 spans 13 residues. Trimming removed 6 bases from V and 6 bases from J; junction bases left unmatched: 5. CDR1 is MNHNY and CDR2 is SVGAGI in the germline V gene (reference sequence). The CDR3 nucleotides are TGTGCCAGCAGCAGGGACAGGGAGGATGGCTACACCTTC. As protein: CASSRDREDGYTF.

The chain uses TRBV9 and TRBJ2-7, with 7 positions matching TRBD2. This CDR3 spans 14 amino acids. The J segment lost 5 bases and the V segment lost 3 bases, leaving 8 bases of the junction unmatched. Germline V lookup: CDR1 SGDLS, CDR2 YYNGEE. This CDR3 reads CASSGGGSGDEQYF. The CDR3 DNA sequence: TGTGCCAGCAGCGGCGGCGGGAGCGGAGACGAGCAGTACTTC. Full variable domain (remainder filled in from reference TRBV9 and TRBJ2-7): DSGVTQTPKHLITATGQRVTLRCSPRSGDLSVYWYQQSLDQGLQFLIQYYNGEERAKGNILERFSAQQFPDLHSELNLSSLELGDSALYFCASSGGGSGDEQYFGPGTRLTVT.

In this sample, this clonotype turned up many times. The chain recombines TRBV6-4 with TRBJ2-1; 11 bases are shared with TRBD2. CDR3 length equals 15 residues. V trimming: 6 bases; J trimming: 5 bases; junction bases outside the gene matches: 6. From germline, CDR1 is MRHNA and CDR2 SNTAGT. The CDR3 bases are TGTGCCAGCAGCTTGCTAGCGGGGGGAAACAATGAGCAGTTCTTC. It yields the protein CASSLLAGGNNEQFF.

This chain links TRBV5-1 with TRBJ2-3; a weak D match, TRBD2 (5 bases). The CDR3 sequence is 14 residues long. Germline loops: CDR1 SGHRS, CDR2 YFSETQ. Trimming took off 4 bases at V and 5 bases at J, with 14 bases between the two ends. Here the CDR3 DNA reads TGCGCCAGCAGCGTACGGGGTCCTGGAGATACGCAGTATTTT. It yields the protein CASSVRGPGDTQYF.

The chain combines TRBV7-2 with TRBJ2-4; 7 bases line up with TRBD2. The CDR3 contains 14 residues. V lost 5 bases, J lost 16 bases, and 17 bases stayed unmatched. Germline CDR1 and CDR2: SGHTA and FQGNSA. The CDR3 DNA is TGTGCCAGCAGCCCCGCAGCAGCCCGGGAGGAAGTCTACTTC. Its protein is CASSPAAAREEVYF.

The gene calls are TRBV29-1 and TRBJ2-7; TRBD2 aligns across 11 bases. The CDR3 is 14 residues long. Germline values: CDR1 SQVTM, CDR2 ANQGSEA. Losses at the gene ends were 6 bases for V and 7 bases for J; bases not matched to a gene: 11. The CDR3 sequence: CSVASGRHYNEQYV. The DNA of the CDR3 is TGCAGCGTAGCTAGCGGGAGGCATTACAATGAGCAGTACGTC.

This clonotype appeared a few times. The chain is built from TRBV20-1 and TRBJ2-5; TRBD1 aligns across 7 bases. The J call is doubtful: the DNA matches TRBJ2-7 better. The CDR3 consists of 13 residues. Germline V lookup: CDR1 DFQATT, CDR2 SNEGSKA (reference sequence). CDR3 loop: CSGLGQLTYEQYF. The CDR3 DNA reads as TGCAGTGGATTGGGACAGCTCACCTACGAGCAGTACTTC.

This clonotype has only a few counts. The V call is TRBV5-1, the J call TRBJ2-3; TRBD2 matches 11 bases. The CDR3 runs 17 residues. V dropped 4 bases and J dropped 6; count of bases not matched to a gene: 13. CDR1 is SGHRS, CDR2 YFSETQ, per germline. CDR3 protein: CASSAGTLAGGRDTQYF. The CDR3 nucleotides read TGCGCCAGCAGCGCGGGGACCCTAGCGGGGGGCCGGGATACGCAGTATTTT. Together with reference TRBV5-1 and TRBJ2-3, the CDR3 gives the full variable domain: KAGVTQTPRYLIKTRGQQVTLSCSPISGHRSVSWYQQTPGQGLQFLFEYFSETQRNKGNFPGRFSGRQFSNSRSEMNVSTLELGDSALYLCASSAGTLAGGRDTQYFGPGTRLTVL.

This clonotype showed up just once. The V gene is TRBV6-5, the J gene TRBJ2-2; TRBD1 agrees at 7 bases. Germline V gives CDR1 MNHEY, CDR2 SVGAGI. This CDR3 has 14 amino acids. V lost 6 bases, J lost 7 bases, and 8 bases stayed unmatched. The CDR3 DNA follows: TGTGCCAGCAGGACAGGGTTCGTGAGCGGGGAGCTGTTTTTT. This gives the protein CASRTGFVSGELFF.

The rearrangement uses TRBV5-5 and TRBJ1-2; no clear D. Germline V gene data show CDR1 as SGHKS and CDR2 as YYEKEE (reference sequence). CDR3 size: 14 residues. The V end lost 4 bases, the J end lost 6 bases, and 16 bases lay between the germline ends. The chain's CDR3 is CASSPGSSVHGYTF. The CDR3 bases are TGTGCCAGCAGCCCGGGATCTTCAGTTCATGGCTACACCTTC.

The chain recombines TRBV10-3 with TRBJ1-2, with D tentatively TRBD1 (5 bases). The CDR3 has 19 amino acids. V dropped 7 bases and J dropped 0 bases, with 27 bases sitting between them. Germline loops: CDR1 ENHRY, CDR2 SYGVKD. The CDR3 is CAITSRDGQEEMANYGYTF. The CDR3 region has the DNA TGTGCCATCACCTCTAGGGACGGTCAAGAAGAGATGGCTAACTATGGCTACACCTTC.

The chain joins TRBV9 to TRBJ2-1; D is perhaps TRBD1 (6 bases). This CDR3 region has 12 residues. Trimming shortened V by 3 bases and J by 11 bases, and 12 bases separated the two germline ends. CDR1 and CDR2 (germline): SGDLS, YYNGEE. CDR3 amino acids: CASSGSTGKQFF. The CDR3, as DNA: TGTGCCAGCAGCGGCAGCACAGGGAAGCAGTTCTTC.

This clonotype was counted at least ten times. This sequence joins TRBV6-2 or TRBV6-3 and TRBJ2-1; D unresolved. Germline V gene sequence: CDR1 MNHEY, CDR2 SVGEGT. V was cut by 8 bases and J by 0 bases, with 8 bases left in between. The CDR3 sequence is 13 residues long. CDR3 nucleotide sequence: TGTGCCAGCCAATGGGACTCCTACAATGAGCAGTTCTTC. Translation: CASQWDSYNEQFF.

This clonotype was picked up a small number of times. The chain is built from TRBV5-5 and TRBJ1-4, with D possibly matching TRBD1 (6 bases). V gave up 3 bases and J gave up 5 bases, with 14 bases separating them. There are 15 residues in the CDR3. Per germline, CDR1 SGHKS and CDR2 YYEKEE (reference sequence). The CDR3 DNA sequence: TGTGCCAGCAGCTCCACCAGGGGTGACAATGAAAAACTGTTTTTT. As protein: CASSSTRGDNEKLFF.

This clonotype was recorded many times. The chain employs TRBV9 and TRBJ2-4, with a weak D call TRBD1 (5 bases). Germline V gene sequence: CDR1 SGDLS, CDR2 YYNGEE. The length of the CDR3 is 14 residues. V lost 3 bases and J 9 bases, leaving 16 bases between the germline ends. Here the CDR3 reads CASSAKPQGTIQYF. The CDR3 nucleotides read TGTGCCAGCAGCGCAAAGCCCCAGGGAACCATTCAGTACTTC.

As for this clonotype: A junction boundary mismatches the germline segment, possibly from a read error. The V and J genes are TRBV7-9 and TRBJ1-1; D uncertain. The CDR3 covers 14 residues. The germline V gene has CDR1 SEHNR and CDR2 FQNEAQ (reference sequence). CDR3 nucleotides: TGTGCCAGCAGCTTCGAGACTGTGAACTCTGAAGCTTTCTTT. Translated: CASSFETVNSEAFF.

V is TRBV27 and J is TRBJ2-5, with D perhaps matching TRBD1 or TRBD2 (5 bases each). This CDR3 is 15 amino acids long. The germline gives CDR1 MNHEY, CDR2 SMNVEV (reference sequence). Trimming removed 4 bases from V and 5 bases from J, with 17 bases in between. CDR3 in DNA: TGTGCCAGCAGTTCCGGGGCAAGATGGCAGGAGACCCAGTACTTC. Amino acid sequence: CASSSGARWQETQYF.

This sequence joins TRBV20-1 and TRBJ2-3, with a possible D match to TRBD1 (6 bases). The germline V gene has CDR1 DFQATT and CDR2 SNEGSKA (reference sequence). Trimming took 3 bases from V and 4 from J, leaving 8 bases between them. CDR3 length: 12 amino acids. CDR3 in DNA: TGCAGTGCTAGGGGGGCAGCAGATACGCAGTATTTT. Translating gives CSARGAADTQYF.

The gene calls are TRBV7-2 and TRBJ2-3; 10 positions match TRBD2. CDR3 length equals 16 residues. J gave up 8 bases and V 5 bases, and 13 bases lay outside the gene matches. The germline V gene has CDR1 SGHTA and CDR2 FQGNSA. CDR3 nucleotides: TGTGCCAGCAGCCCGACTGGTAGCGGGAGGTTGGGTACGCAGTATTTT. It translates to CASSPTGSGRLGTQYF.

This clonotype was observed at least ten times. The gene calls are TRBV7-2 and TRBJ2-3; D unclear. V lost 1 base to trimming and J lost 2 bases, with 4 bases between them. Per germline, CDR1 SGHTA and CDR2 FQGNSA. CDR3 size: 13 residues. CDR3 nucleotide sequence: TGTGCCAGCAGCTTAGTGTTCACAGATACGCAGTATTTT. This encodes CASSLVFTDTQYF.

This rearrangement joins TRBV25-1 to TRBJ2-2; D perhaps matches TRBD2 (6 bases). Looked up from germline, CDR1 is MGHDK and CDR2 is SYGVNS. This CDR3 spans 17 amino acids. V was cut by 3 bases and J by 1 base, with 15 bases left in between. The CDR3 DNA follows: TGTGCCAGCAGTGACCGGGGAGGACGGAGGAACACCGGGGAGCTGTTTTTT. It specifies CASSDRGGRRNTGELFF.